This T cell receptor (beta chain) was recovered during a study of blood T cell repertoires in COVID-19 (dated by TCRdb to 2020 to 2022). Regarding the study in general: Collaborator samples came from the United States, Italy and Spain and covered acute and convalescent phases of COVID-19. Where available, HLA class I and class II types were taken from metadata supplied by the sample provider and were not determined by assay-based typing. Sample metadata almost always included a de-identified subject ID, COVID-19 status, age in years and sex. The prospective study material was composed of cDNA or gDNA derived from T cells, B-cell-depleted T cells, or PBMCs. The samples were drawn from two sources: the first 160 participants of the ongoing ImmuneRACE study, and approximately 1,300 subjects contributed by 6 global collaborators. Subjects who had been exposed to COVID-19, were actively infected with it, or had recovered from it provided the deeply sampled blood TCRbeta repertoires that made up the dataset. A freely available public database, intended as a resource for researchers studying the immune response to SARS-CoV-2, is where the repertoires were released.

The collaborating institutions used their own protocols to collect whole blood in K2EDTA tubes. For TCRbeta analysis, collaborator samples were shipped as frozen whole blood, as isolated PBMCs, or as DNA extracted from either sample type. On this clone: Its antigen remains undetermined. No much larger clonotype is one base removed from it; base qualities were not supplied.

TCRbeta CDR3 regions were amplified from genomic DNA using the immunoSEQ Assay, a bias-controlled multiplex PCR. The study's processing was this. Within the assay, amplification of reference gene primers was used to estimate how many nucleated cells each sample contained. Sequence reads were collapsed and filtered to measure the absolute abundance of every unique TCRbeta CDR3 rearrangement. For each sample, productive Simpson clonality was calculated by taking the square root of Simpson's diversity index across productive rearrangements. TCRdb took this table from immuneACCESS and kept in-frame rearrangements with V and J called. Such tables lack part of the clones; where checked against another copy, unresolved V genes explain under half of the gap, and the rest is unexplained. For V, J and clone size, that table is used; D and trimming come from the DNA. Here the sample has over 20,000 clones; 83% occur a single time. 40% to 60% of the sample goes to the ten largest clones.

The CDR3, from cysteine to phenylalanine, totals 15 residues. Of the read, only the CDR3 DNA is kept; its 45 bases are in frame from base 1. Per the germline V gene, MNHEY is the CDR1 and SVGEGT is the CDR2. Trimming costs V 6 bases and J 0 bases, and their ends lie 11 bases apart. Broader findings and caveats from the paper: The quantity of clinical and demographic metadata differed by source and by participant and was supplied without curation.

The sample was peripheral blood. The chain was built from TRBV6-2 or TRBV6-3 and TRBJ1-4; the D segment cannot be called with confidence. This TCR came from a man aged 65 to 79 with acute or convalescent COVID-19. The encoded CDR3 is CASSDPDATNEKLFF. The DNA is as follows: TGTGCCAGCAGCGATCCAGATGCAACTAATGAAAAACTGTTTTTT.